A single sample gave rise to the 17 T cell receptor beta chains below, sequenced in a study of blood T cells in healthy people across ages. A sample-barcoded 5' primer and a J-beta primer mix were used in a second PCR of roughly 6 to 11 cycles. TCRdb re-called the 5' RACE reads with MiXCR, one entry per CDR3 protein. The data show about 1,400,000 distinct CDR3 sequences, with roughly 40% seen just once and under 8% held by the top ten. The material sequenced was blood. The receptors derive from a woman in her late teens or twenties in good health.

The sample holds a few counts of this clonotype. A much more abundant neighbour one base away suggests this may be a read error. The chain links TRBV11-2 to TRBJ2-2; the D gene could be TRBD1 or TRBD2 (5 bases each). From germline, CDR1 is SGHAT and CDR2 FQNNGV. This CDR3 is 17 amino acids long. Trimming stripped 1 base from V and 1 base from J, with 13 bases between. CDR3 protein: CASSLGSGDVNTGELFF. The CDR3 DNA is TGTGCCAGCAGCTTAGGGAGTGGGGACGTGAACACCGGGGAGCTGTTTTTT.

The chain links TRBV6-1 to TRBJ2-1; D possibly corresponds to TRBD2 (5 bases). Germline loops: CDR1 MNHNS, CDR2 SASEGT. Trimming pared 5 bases from V and 2 bases from J, leaving 22 bases between. The CDR3 loop spans 18 amino acids. Written as DNA, the CDR3 is TGTGCCAGCAGTCGTCCACTAGAGAGCCGCCTAACCTACAATGAGCAGTTCTTC. Translated: CASSRPLESRLTYNEQFF.

This clonotype has ten or more counts. The V call is TRBV20-1, the J call TRBJ2-3, with TRBD2 as a possible D gene (5 bases). Germline CDR1 DFQATT, CDR2 SNEGSKA (reference sequence). Deletions cut 3 bases from V and 6 bases from J, with 13 bases between. The CDR3 contains 13 residues. The CDR3, as DNA: TGCAGTGCTAGCCCGGGAAAATTGGATACGCAGTATTTT. Protein: CSASPGKLDTQYF.

The rearrangement links TRBV9 to TRBJ1-1; 10 bases map to TRBD1. The V and J ends lost 0 bases and 5 bases, in that order; junction bases with no gene match: 4. The CDR3 is 15 amino acids. Germline CDR1 SGDLS, CDR2 YYNGEE. The CDR3 DNA is TGTGCCAGCAGCGTAGAAGGGACAGGGGATACTGAAGCTTTCTTT. This codes for CASSVEGTGDTEAFF.

The gene calls are TRBV7-9 and TRBJ2-4, with D possibly TRBD2 on 5 matching bases. The J call may be faulty, since TRBJ2-7 better matches the DNA end. Germline CDR1 and CDR2: SEHNR and FQNEAQ (reference sequence). The CDR3 consists of 11 residues. The CDR3 loop is CDGSLATEQYF. In DNA form, the CDR3 reads TGTGACGGCAGCTTAGCGACCGAGCAGTACTTC.

This clonotype was counted a few times. The gene calls are TRBV20-1 and TRBJ2-7; TRBD2 matches at 10 bases. The V gene end was trimmed by 0 bases and the J gene end by 0 bases; junction bases not matched to a gene: 5. This CDR3 has 16 amino acids. Germline CDR1 reads DFQATT; CDR2 reads SNEGSKA (reference sequence). In nucleotides, the CDR3 is TGCAGTGCTAGAGAAGGGCTAGCGGGAGACTCCTACGAGCAGTACTTC. Its protein is CSAREGLAGDSYEQYF.

J is TRBJ2-3 and V is TRBV4-1, with 7 nucleotides matching TRBD1. This CDR3 comprises 19 residues. Germline lookup yields CDR1 MGHRA and CDR2 YSYEKL. The V and J ends lost 3 bases and 0 bases, in that order; junction bases with no gene match: 15. The CDR3 region is CASSQSPGTADWSTDTQYF. CDR3 DNA sequence: TGCGCCAGCAGCCAGTCTCCCGGGACAGCTGATTGGAGCACAGATACGCAGTATTTT.

This clonotype has only a few counts. The rearrangement uses TRBV7-6 and TRBJ2-7, with TRBD1 matching 7 bases. The CDR3 has 14 residues. V lost 4 bases, J lost 2 bases, and 5 bases stayed unmatched. Germline V gene lookup returns CDR1 SGHVS and CDR2 FNYEAQ. Here the CDR3 DNA reads TGTGCCAGCAGCTCCTTGACAGGGACCTACGAGCAGTACTTC. Its protein product is CASSSLTGTYEQYF.

This clonotype was counted between two and nine times. CDR3 amino acids: CSAIEEPRDTEAFF. In DNA form, the CDR3 reads TGCAGTGCTATTGAGGAGCCCAGGGACACTGAAGCTTTCTTT. The chain is built from TRBV20-1 and TRBJ1-1, with D perhaps TRBD1 (5 bases). This CDR3 comprises 14 residues. Germline V CDR1 and CDR2: DFQATT, SNEGSKA (reference sequence). Trimming took off 4 bases at V and 3 bases at J, with 15 bases between the two ends.

This rearrangement joins TRBV4-1 to TRBJ2-1, with TRBD1 as a possible D gene (6 bases). CDR3 length: 14 amino acids. In germline, CDR1 is MGHRA, CDR2 YSYEKL. Trimming removed 0 bases at V and 6 bases at J, with 9 bases between. The CDR3 DNA sequence: TGCGCCAGCAGCCAAGAGGCAGGGGTCAATGAGCAGTTCTTC. This gives the protein CASSQEAGVNEQFF.

This clonotype was seen only a few times. In DNA, the CDR3 is TGCAGTGCTAGAGGGACAGGGGCAGAGACCCAGTACTTC. This sequence encodes CSARGTGAETQYF. The rearrangement joins TRBV20-1 to TRBJ2-5; the match to TRBD1 covers 9 bases. The CDR3 is made up of 13 amino acids. Germline CDR1 reads DFQATT; CDR2 reads SNEGSKA (reference sequence). J lost 4 bases, V lost 1 base, and 1 base had no gene match.

This clonotype was seen a few times. V and J are TRBV20-1 and TRBJ2-7; 10 nucleotides line up with TRBD2. Germline CDR1 DFQATT, CDR2 SNEGSKA (reference sequence). V dropped 7 bases and J dropped 0; count of bases not matched to a gene: 12. The CDR3 totals 16 residues. The CDR3, as DNA: TGCAGTGTGGTAACTAGCGGGGCTGGGGACTCCTACGAGCAGTACTTC. Protein: CSVVTSGAGDSYEQYF.

V gene TRBV5-5 combines with J gene TRBJ1-6; 7 bases map to TRBD1. This CDR3 contains 15 residues. Trimming removed 4 bases from V and 7 bases from J; junction bases left unmatched: 8. The germline CDR1 and CDR2 sequences are SGHKS and YYEKEE (reference sequence). The DNA for the CDR3 is TGTGCCAGCAGCATTCATCAGGGGGGAAATTCACCCCTCCACTTT. Protein sequence: CASSIHQGGNSPLHF.

This chain links TRBV5-1 with TRBJ2-7, with D hard to call. Germline V gene data show CDR1 as SGHRS and CDR2 as YFSETQ. Trimming cost V 0 bases and J 7 bases, with 17 bases left between them. The CDR3 length is 15 residues. The CDR3 coding sequence is TGCGCCAGCAGCTTGGGTGGCAGGCTTTCGGATGAGCAGTACTTC. It specifies CASSLGGRLSDEQYF.

The gene calls are TRBV3-1 and TRBJ2-6; 9 nucleotides line up with TRBD2. Germline CDR1 reads LGHDT; CDR2 reads YNNKEL (reference sequence). V gave up 1 base and J gave up 1 base; unmatched junction bases: 11. This CDR3 region has 20 residues. CDR3 loop: CASSQGTGSSGVSGANVLTF. CDR3 nucleotides: TGTGCCAGCAGCCAAGGTACAGGATCTAGCGGGGTTTCTGGGGCCAACGTCCTGACTTTC.

In its sample, this clonotype was seen a few times. The chain carries TRBV13 and TRBJ2-5, with 16 bases matching TRBD2. Germline CDR1 reads PRHDT; CDR2 reads FYEKMQ (reference sequence). The CDR3 covers 16 residues. With 4 bases clipped from V and 3 bases from J, the junction kept 2 bases outside the gene matches. The chain's CDR3 is CASSSGTSGGEETQYF. In DNA form, the CDR3 reads TGTGCCAGCAGCTCCGGGACTAGCGGGGGGGAAGAGACCCAGTACTTC.

The chain has TRBV5-1 and TRBJ2-7; 8 nucleotides match TRBD2. Germline CDR1 and CDR2: SGHRS and YFSETQ. The CDR3 totals 16 residues. Trimming at V came to 3 bases and at J to 7 bases, leaving 15 bases not matched to a gene. CDR3 region: CASSYLLAAGAGEQYF. CDR3 nucleotide sequence: TGCGCCAGCAGCTACCTTTTAGCAGCGGGAGCTGGGGAGCAGTACTTC. The entire variable domain, with the rest obtained from reference TRBV5-1 and TRBJ2-7, is as follows: KAGVTQTPRYLIKTRGQQVTLSCSPISGHRSVSWYQQTPGQGLQFLFEYFSETQRNKGNFPGRFSGRQFSNSRSEMNVSTLELGDSALYLCASSYLLAAGAGEQYFGPGTRLTVT.